The clone carrying this TCR beta chain was seen a handful of times. The record originates from a study of T cells after somatic rescue of genetic block. TCRdb's copy holds only in-frame clones and misses some; the assay was immunoSEQ multiplex PCR. Counted here are roughly 11,000 clones, approximately 79% occurring once; the ten biggest clones make up about 22%. The length of the CDR3 is 22 residues. Unmatched junction bases numbered 16, after V lost 0 bases and J lost 0 bases. Germline CDR1 reads SGHTA; CDR2 reads FQGNSA. The chain has TRBV7-2 and TRBJ2-6, with 8 bases lining up with TRBD2. The sample taken for sequencing was peripheral blood mononuclear cells (PBMCs). The sequence derives from a boy younger than 18. CDR3 bases: TGTGCCAGCAGCTTAGCGTCAGCGGGAGTCTGGGTAGGGTCCTCTGGGGCCAACGTCCTGACTTTC. It is translated as CASSLASAGVWVGSSGANVLTF.